Included here is one TCR beta chain sequence, with context. What it binds is unknown. This sample is drawn from a study of OX40 agonist ivuxolimab in advanced cancers. About the study: Participants could have had prior anti-PD-1, anti-PD-L1 or anti-CTLA-4 therapy, and around 40% had some. Whole-study findings and limits: Both CD4+ and CD8+ T cell populations in blood had undergone clonal expansion by week 6 at 0.1 to 3.0 mg/kg.

TCRdb's table, derived via immunoSEQ multiplex PCR, lists solely in-frame clones and lacks some. The sample has tens of thousands of clones, roughly nine tenths seen once. The sequence was obtained from an adult with an advanced solid tumor such as melanoma, head and neck, liver or kidney cancer. Source: CD4+ or CD8+ T cells sorted from blood, taken in a trial of the OX40 agonist ivuxolimab.

This CDR3 is CASSGAEYNEQFF. DNA of the CDR3: TGTGCCAGCAGTGGGGCAGAGTACAATGAGCAGTTCTTC. The V call is TRBV19, the J call TRBJ2-1; TRBD1 might be the D (5 bases). Deletions cut 9 bases from V and 4 bases from J, with 13 bases between. CDR1 is LNHDA, CDR2 SQIVND, per germline (reference sequence). The CDR3 contains 13 residues.